The 6 T cell receptor beta chains given below trace back to one sample, sequenced in a study of blood T cell repertoires in COVID-19. The repertoire was sequenced with immunoSEQ multiplex PCR; TCRdb's copy has only in-frame clones and lacks some. Of roughly 260,000 clones in the sample, around 90% were seen once. Sequencing was done on a sample of peripheral blood. The receptor source for this set is a woman aged 40-49 years with acute or convalescent COVID-19.

The chain is built from TRBV9 and TRBJ2-3, with 9 bases that match TRBD2. Germline loops: CDR1 SGDLS, CDR2 YYNGEE. The CDR3 has 16 residues. The J segment lost 2 bases and the V segment lost 2 bases, leaving 6 bases of the junction unmatched. This chain's CDR3 is CASSVGRGGITDTQYF. The DNA for the CDR3 is TGTGCCAGCAGCGTTGGGCGGGGGGGAATCACAGATACGCAGTATTTT.

The chain links TRBV2 to TRBJ2-5, with D possibly being TRBD2 (5 bases). V lost 4 bases to trimming and J lost 5 bases, with 17 bases between them. Germline V gives CDR1 SNHLY, CDR2 FYNNEI. The CDR3 extends over 15 amino acids. In DNA form, the CDR3 reads TGTGCCAGCAGTGTTGGTTACGGGGAAGGGGAGACCCAGTACTTC. Encoded protein: CASSVGYGEGETQYF. Together with reference TRBV2 and TRBJ2-5, the CDR3 gives the full variable domain: EPEVTQTPSHQVTQMGQEVILRCVPISNHLYFYWYRQILGQKVEFLVSFYNNEISEKSEIFDDQFSVERPDGSNFTLKIRSTKLEDSAMYFCASSVGYGEGETQYFGPGTRLLVL.

The chain recombines TRBV11-2 with TRBJ1-2; no firm D call. V lost 0 bases and J 7 bases, leaving 15 bases between the germline ends. Germline-derived CDR1 and CDR2 are SGHAT and FQNNGV. There are 15 residues in the CDR3. The CDR3 coding sequence is TGTGCCAGCAGCTTAGATTGGGCGGGGAAGCGTGGCTACACCTTC. Protein: CASSLDWAGKRGYTF.

The J gene is TRBJ1-1, the V gene TRBV5-1, with D tentatively TRBD1 (6 bases). Germline CDR1 is SGHRS and CDR2 is YFSETQ. Trimming removed 2 bases from V and 1 base from J, with 9 bases in between. This CDR3 contains 14 residues. This CDR3 is CASSFTGWNTEAFF. The CDR3 DNA reads TGCGCCAGCAGCTTTACAGGGTGGAACACTGAAGCTTTCTTT.

The V call is TRBV24-1, the J call TRBJ2-6, with TRBD1 as a possible D gene (6 bases). Germline V lookup: CDR1 KGHDR, CDR2 SFDVKD. The CDR3 spans 19 residues. With 3 bases removed from V and 0 bases from J, the gap between germline ends came to 17 bases. The CDR3 protein is CATSDGPLDRTSGANVLTF. The CDR3 DNA reads as TGTGCCACCAGTGATGGGCCCCTCGACAGGACCTCTGGGGCCAACGTCCTGACTTTC.

This clone has only a few counts. This chain links TRBV4-1 with TRBJ1-6, with 7 positions matching TRBD1. Trimming cost V 3 bases and J 6 bases; bases outside gene matches: 14. The germline CDR1 and CDR2 sequences are MGHRA and YSYEKL. The CDR3 has 18 amino acids. CDR3 sequence (DNA): TGCGCCAGCAGCCAGCGTATCCTGAAGGGGGCGAGTAATTCACCCCTCCACTTT. As protein: CASSQRILKGASNSPLHF.